This TCR beta chain was captured by sequencing in a study of blood T cells in healthy people across ages. It was with a sample-barcoded 5' primer and a J-beta primer mix that a second PCR of about 6 to 12 cycles was run. TCRdb itself ran the 5' RACE reads through MiXCR, one entry per CDR3 protein. The sample yields more than 700,000 distinct CDR3 sequences, less than 60% seen once. Sample donors were healthy Caucasian individuals that came from Russia, aged roughly 6 to 100. The germline V gene encodes CDR1 SGHDN and CDR2 FVKESK. Trimming pared 4 bases from V and 0 bases from J, leaving 10 bases between. This CDR3 has 14 amino acids.

The sample was blood. The receptor's source is a man of 80 years or more in good health. The V call is TRBV14, the J call TRBJ2-7; D is ambiguous. The CDR3, as DNA: TGTGCCAGCAGCCCCTACATGACCTCCTACGAGCAGTACTTC. Protein product: CASSPYMTSYEQYF.